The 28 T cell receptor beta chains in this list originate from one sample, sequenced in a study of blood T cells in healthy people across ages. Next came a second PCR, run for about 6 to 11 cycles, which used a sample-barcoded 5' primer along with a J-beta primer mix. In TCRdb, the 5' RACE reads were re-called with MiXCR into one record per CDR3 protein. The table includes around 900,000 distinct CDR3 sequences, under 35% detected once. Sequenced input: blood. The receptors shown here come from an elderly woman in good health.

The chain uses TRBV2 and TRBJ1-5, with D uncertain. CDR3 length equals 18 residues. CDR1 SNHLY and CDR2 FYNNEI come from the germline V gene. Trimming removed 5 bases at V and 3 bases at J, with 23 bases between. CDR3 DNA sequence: TGTGCCAGCAGTCGAAGGCCGTCGAGGGAGAGGGTCAATCAGCCCCAGCATTTT. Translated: CASSRRPSRERVNQPQHF.

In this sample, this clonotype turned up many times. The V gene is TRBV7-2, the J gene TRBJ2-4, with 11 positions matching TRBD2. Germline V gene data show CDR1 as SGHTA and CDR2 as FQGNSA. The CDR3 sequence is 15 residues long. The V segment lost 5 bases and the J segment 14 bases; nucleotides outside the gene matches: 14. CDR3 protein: CASSPSPGLAAGEYF. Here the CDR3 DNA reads TGTGCCAGCAGCCCAAGCCCGGGACTAGCGGCGGGAGAGTACTTC. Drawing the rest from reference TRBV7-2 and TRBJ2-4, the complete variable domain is GAGVSQSPSNKVTEKGKDVELRCDPISGHTALYWYRQSLGQGLEFLIYFQGNSAPDKSGLPSDRFSAERTGGSVSTLTIQRTQQEDSAVYLCASSPSPGLAAGEYFGAGTRLSVL.

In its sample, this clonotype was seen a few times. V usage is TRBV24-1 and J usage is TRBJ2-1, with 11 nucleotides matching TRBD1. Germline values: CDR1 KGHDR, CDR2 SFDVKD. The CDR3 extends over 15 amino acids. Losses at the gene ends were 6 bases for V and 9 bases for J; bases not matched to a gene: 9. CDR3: CATSFTGQGAGEQFF. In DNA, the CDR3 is TGTGCCACCAGTTTCACAGGACAGGGGGCGGGTGAGCAGTTCTTC.

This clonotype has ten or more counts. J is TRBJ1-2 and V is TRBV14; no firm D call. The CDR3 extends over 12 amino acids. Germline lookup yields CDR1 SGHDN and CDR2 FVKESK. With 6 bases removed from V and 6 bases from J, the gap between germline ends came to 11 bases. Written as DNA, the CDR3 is TGTGCCAGCAGTCCGAACTTGAATGGCTACACCTTC. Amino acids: CASSPNLNGYTF.

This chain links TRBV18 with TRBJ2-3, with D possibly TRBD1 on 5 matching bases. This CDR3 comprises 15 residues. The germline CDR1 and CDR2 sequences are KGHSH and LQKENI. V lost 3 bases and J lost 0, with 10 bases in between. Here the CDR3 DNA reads TGTGCCAGCTCACCGACAGTAACCAGCACAGATACGCAGTATTTT. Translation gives CASSPTVTSTDTQYF. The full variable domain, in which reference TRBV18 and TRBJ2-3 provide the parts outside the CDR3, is NAGVMQNPRHLVRRRGQEARLRCSPMKGHSHVYWYRQLPEEGLKFMVYLQKENIIDESGMPKERFSAEFPKEGPSILRIQQVVRGDSAAYFCASSPTVTSTDTQYFGPGTRLTVL.

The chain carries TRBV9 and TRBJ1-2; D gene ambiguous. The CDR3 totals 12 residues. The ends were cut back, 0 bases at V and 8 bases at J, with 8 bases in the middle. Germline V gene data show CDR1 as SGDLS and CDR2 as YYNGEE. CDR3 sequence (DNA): TGTGCCAGCAGCGTAGCCCATGGCGGCTACACCTTC. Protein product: CASSVAHGGYTF.

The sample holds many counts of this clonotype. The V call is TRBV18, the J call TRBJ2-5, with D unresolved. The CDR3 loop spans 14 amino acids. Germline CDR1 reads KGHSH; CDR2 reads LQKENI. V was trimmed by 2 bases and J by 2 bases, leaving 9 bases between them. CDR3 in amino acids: CASSPSGRQETQYF. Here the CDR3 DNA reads TGTGCCAGCTCACCATCCGGCAGGCAAGAGACCCAGTACTTC.

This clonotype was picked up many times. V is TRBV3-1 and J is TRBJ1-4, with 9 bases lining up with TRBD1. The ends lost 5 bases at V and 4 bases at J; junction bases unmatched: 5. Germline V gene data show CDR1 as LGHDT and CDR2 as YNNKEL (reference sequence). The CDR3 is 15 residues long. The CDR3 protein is CASSLVTGGNEKLFF. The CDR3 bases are TGTGCCAGCAGCTTAGTGACAGGGGGTAATGAAAAACTGTTTTTT.

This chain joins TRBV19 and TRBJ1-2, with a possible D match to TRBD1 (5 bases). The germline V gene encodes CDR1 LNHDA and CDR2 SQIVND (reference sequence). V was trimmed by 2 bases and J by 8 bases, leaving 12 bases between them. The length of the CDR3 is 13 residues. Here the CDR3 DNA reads TGTGCCAGTAGTATATTGGGGGGAAGCGGCTACACCTTC. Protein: CASSILGGSGYTF.

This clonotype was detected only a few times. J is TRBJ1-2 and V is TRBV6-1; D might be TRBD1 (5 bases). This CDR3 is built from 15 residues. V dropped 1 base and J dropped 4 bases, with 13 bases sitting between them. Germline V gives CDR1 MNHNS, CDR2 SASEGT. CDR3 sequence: CASSEEVGHGYGYTF. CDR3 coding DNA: TGTGCCAGCAGTGAAGAAGTGGGGCATGGCTATGGCTACACCTTC.

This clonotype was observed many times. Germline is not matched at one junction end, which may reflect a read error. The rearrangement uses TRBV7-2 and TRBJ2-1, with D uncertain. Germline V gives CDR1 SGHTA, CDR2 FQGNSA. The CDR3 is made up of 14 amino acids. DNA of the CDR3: TGTGCCAGCAGCGTAGCTCCACCTTACAATGAGCAGTTCTTC. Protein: CASSVAPPYNEQFF.

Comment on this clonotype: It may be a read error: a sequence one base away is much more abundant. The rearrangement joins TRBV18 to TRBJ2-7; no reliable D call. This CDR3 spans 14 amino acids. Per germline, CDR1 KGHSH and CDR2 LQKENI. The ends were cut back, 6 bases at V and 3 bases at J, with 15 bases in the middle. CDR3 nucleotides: TGTGCCAGCTCTCCGCCGGACGGCCTCTACGAGCAGTACTTC. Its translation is CASSPPDGLYEQYF.

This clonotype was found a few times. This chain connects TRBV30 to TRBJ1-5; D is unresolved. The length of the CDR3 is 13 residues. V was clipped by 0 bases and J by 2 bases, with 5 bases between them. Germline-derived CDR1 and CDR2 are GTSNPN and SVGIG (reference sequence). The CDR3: CAWSVKRNQPQHF. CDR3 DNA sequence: TGTGCCTGGAGTGTAAAGCGCAATCAGCCCCAGCATTTT.

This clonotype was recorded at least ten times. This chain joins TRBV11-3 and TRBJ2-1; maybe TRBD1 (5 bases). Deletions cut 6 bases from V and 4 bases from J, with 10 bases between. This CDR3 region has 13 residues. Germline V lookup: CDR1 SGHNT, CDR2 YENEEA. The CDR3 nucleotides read TGTGCCAGCAGAGCGACAGTTTACAATGAGCAGTTCTTC. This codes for CASRATVYNEQFF.

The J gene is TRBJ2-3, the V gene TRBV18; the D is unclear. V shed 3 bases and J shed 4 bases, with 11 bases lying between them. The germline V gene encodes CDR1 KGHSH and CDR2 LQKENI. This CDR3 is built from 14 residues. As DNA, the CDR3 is TGTGCCAGCTCACCCCAAGGTCGAGCAGATACGCAGTATTTT. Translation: CASSPQGRADTQYF. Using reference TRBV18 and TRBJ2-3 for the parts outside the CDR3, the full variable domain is NAGVMQNPRHLVRRRGQEARLRCSPMKGHSHVYWYRQLPEEGLKFMVYLQKENIIDESGMPKERFSAEFPKEGPSILRIQQVVRGDSAAYFCASSPQGRADTQYFGPGTRLTVL.

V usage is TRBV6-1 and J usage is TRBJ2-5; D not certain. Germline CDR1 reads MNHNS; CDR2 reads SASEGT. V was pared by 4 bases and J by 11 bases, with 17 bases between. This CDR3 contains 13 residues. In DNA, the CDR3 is TGTGCCAGCAGTGGGATAGGGCGCAATGAGCAGTACTTC. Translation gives CASSGIGRNEQYF.

The CDR3 coding sequence is TGTGCCAGCAGCTTGGATTTTGCGGATGAGCAGTTCTTC. Its protein is CASSLDFADEQFF. This rearrangement joins TRBV7-2 to TRBJ2-1; D uncertain. This CDR3 contains 13 residues. Trimming left V 3 bases short and J 8 bases short, with 11 bases between. Germline CDR1 is SGHTA and CDR2 is FQGNSA. The complete variable domain, with remaining parts taken from reference TRBV7-2 and TRBJ2-1, reads GAGVSQSPSNKVTEKGKDVELRCDPISGHTALYWYRQSLGQGLEFLIYFQGNSAPDKSGLPSDRFSAERTGGSVSTLTIQRTQQEDSAVYLCASSLDFADEQFFGPGTRLTVL.

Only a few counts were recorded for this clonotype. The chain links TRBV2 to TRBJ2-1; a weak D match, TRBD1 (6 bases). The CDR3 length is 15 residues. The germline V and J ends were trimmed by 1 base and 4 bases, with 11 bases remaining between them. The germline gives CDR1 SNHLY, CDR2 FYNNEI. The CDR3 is CASSEDGGGYNEQFF. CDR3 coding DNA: TGTGCCAGCAGTGAAGATGGGGGCGGGTACAATGAGCAGTTCTTC.

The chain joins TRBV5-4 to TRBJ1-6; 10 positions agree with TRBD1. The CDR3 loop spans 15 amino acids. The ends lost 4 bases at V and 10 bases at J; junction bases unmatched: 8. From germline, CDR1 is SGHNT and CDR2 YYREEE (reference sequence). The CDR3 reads CASSTGGTGDSPLHF. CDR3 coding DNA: TGTGCCAGCAGCACGGGGGGGACAGGGGACTCACCCCTCCACTTT.

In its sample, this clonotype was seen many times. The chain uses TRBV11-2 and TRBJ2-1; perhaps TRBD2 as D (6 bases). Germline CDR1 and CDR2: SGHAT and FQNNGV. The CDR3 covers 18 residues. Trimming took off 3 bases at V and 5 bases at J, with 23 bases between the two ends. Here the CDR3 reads CASSFPQRRVLQDNEQFF. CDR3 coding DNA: TGTGCCAGCAGCTTCCCACAGAGGAGGGTCCTCCAAGACAATGAGCAGTTCTTC.

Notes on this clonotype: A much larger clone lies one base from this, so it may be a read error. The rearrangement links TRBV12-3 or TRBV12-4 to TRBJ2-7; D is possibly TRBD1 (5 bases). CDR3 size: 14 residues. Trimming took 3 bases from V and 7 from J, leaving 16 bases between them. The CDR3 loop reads CASSLRQGWNEQYF. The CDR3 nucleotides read TGTGCCAGCAGTTTGAGGCAGGGTTGGAATGAGCAGTACTTC.

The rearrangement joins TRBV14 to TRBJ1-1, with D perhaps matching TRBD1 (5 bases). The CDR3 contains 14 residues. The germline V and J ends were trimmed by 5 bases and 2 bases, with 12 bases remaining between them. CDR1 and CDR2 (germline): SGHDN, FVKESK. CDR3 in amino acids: CASSKQGFNTEAFF. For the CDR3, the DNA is TGTGCCAGCAGCAAGCAGGGCTTTAACACTGAAGCTTTCTTT.

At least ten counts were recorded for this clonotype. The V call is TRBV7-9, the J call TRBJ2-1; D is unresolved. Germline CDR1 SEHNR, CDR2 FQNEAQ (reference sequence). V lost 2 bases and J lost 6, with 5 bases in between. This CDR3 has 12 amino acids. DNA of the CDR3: TGTGCCAGCAGCTTATATAGCAATGAGCAGTTCTTC. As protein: CASSLYSNEQFF.

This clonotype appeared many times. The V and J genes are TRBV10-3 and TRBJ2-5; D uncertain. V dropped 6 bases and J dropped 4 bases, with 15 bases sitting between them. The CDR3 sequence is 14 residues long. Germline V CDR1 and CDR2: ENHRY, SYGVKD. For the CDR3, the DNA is TGTGCCATCAGCGCAGGAACCCTCCCAGAGACCCAGTACTTC. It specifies CAISAGTLPETQYF.

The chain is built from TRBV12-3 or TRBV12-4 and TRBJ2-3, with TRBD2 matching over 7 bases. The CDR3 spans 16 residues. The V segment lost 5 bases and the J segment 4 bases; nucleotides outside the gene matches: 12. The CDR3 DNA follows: TGTGCCAGCAGTACGAACAAGGGCGGGGGAGCAGATACGCAGTATTTT. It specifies CASSTNKGGGADTQYF.

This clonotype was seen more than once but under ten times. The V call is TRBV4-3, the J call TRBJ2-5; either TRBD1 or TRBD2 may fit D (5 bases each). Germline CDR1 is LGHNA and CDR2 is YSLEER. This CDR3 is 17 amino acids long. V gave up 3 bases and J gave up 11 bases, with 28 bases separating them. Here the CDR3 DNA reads TGCGCCAGCAGCCAGGCGCCCGGGACCTTAGGGTACAATGAGCAGTACTTC. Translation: CASSQAPGTLGYNEQYF.

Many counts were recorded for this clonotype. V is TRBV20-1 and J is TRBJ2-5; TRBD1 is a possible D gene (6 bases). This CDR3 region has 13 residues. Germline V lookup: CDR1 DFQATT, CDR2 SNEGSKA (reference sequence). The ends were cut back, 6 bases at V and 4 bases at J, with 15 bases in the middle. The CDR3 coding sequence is TGCAGTGCCAACAGGGTGTCAGCAGAGACCCAGTACTTC. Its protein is CSANRVSAETQYF.

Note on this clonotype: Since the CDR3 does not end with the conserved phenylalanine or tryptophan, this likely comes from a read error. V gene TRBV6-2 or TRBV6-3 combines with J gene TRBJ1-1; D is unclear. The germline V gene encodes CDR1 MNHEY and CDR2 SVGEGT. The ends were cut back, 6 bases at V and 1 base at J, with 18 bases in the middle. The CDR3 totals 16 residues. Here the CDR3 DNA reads TGTGCCAGCAGCCTTCGACACCTTCGCTCGAACACTGAAGCTTTCTCT. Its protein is CASSLRHLRSNTEAFS.